This record concerns one T cell receptor (beta chain) sequence. The antigen remains undetermined. The source of the sample is a study of graft-versus-host responses after intestinal transplantation. Here immunoSEQ multiplex PCR was the method, and the copy in TCRdb shows in-frame clones only, minus some. The sample includes tens of thousands of clones, about 90% of them seen just once. This TCR came from a human donor who received an intestinal transplant. This material consisted of unstimulated CD4+ T cells sorted from spleen or lymph node cells, taken before intestinal transplant.

CDR3 loop: CASRGAGRETQYF. CDR3 DNA: TGTGCCAGCAGGGGGGCAGGGCGGGAGACCCAGTACTTC. J is TRBJ2-5 and V is TRBV2, with a tentative D call TRBD1 (6 bases). Germline-derived CDR1 and CDR2 are SNHLY and FYNNEI. Trimming cost V 6 bases and J 5 bases, with 13 bases left between them. The CDR3 runs 13 residues.